The entry below gives a single T cell receptor beta chain sequence along with its context. Sequencing was performed with immunoSEQ multiplex PCR; in TCRdb, only in-frame clones are kept and a portion is missing. The sample lists 60,000 to 75,000 clones; roughly 88% were seen once. The sample belongs to a study of T cell changes during pregnancy in multiple sclerosis. The germline V gene encodes CDR1 GTSNPN and CDR2 SVGIG (reference sequence). CDR3 length: 13 residues. Trimming pared 4 bases from V and 5 bases from J, leaving 12 bases between. The sequence was collected from a female donor with multiple sclerosis, enrolled in a pregnancy study. The V gene is TRBV30, the J gene TRBJ2-1, with a weak D call TRBD1 (6 bases). Here the sequenced sample was peripheral blood, taken in the third trimester of pregnancy. CDR3 region: CAWTQDRHNEQFF. In nucleotides, the CDR3 is TGTGCCTGGACTCAGGACAGACACAATGAGCAGTTCTTC.